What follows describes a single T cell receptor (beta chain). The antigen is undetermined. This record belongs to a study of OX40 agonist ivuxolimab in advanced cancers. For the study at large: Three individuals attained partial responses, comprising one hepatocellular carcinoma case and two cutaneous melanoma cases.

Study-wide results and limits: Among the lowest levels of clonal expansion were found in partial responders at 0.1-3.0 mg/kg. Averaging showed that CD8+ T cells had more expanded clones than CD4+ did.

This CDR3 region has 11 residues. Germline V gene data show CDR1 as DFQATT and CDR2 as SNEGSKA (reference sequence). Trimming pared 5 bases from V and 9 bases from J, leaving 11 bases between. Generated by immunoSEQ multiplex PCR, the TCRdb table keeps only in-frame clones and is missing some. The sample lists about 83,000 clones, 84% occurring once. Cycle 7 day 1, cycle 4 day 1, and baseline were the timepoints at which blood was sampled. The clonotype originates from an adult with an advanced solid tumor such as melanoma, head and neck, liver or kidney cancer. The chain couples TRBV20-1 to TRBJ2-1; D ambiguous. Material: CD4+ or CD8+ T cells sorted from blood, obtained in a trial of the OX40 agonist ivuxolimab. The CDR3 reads CSAGPGGEQFF. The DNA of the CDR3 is TGCAGTGCTGGGCCTGGTGGTGAGCAGTTCTTC.